The source of this T cell receptor (beta chain) is a study of blood T cell repertoires in COVID-19. Overall study: Acute and convalescent COVID-19 specimens originated in the United States, Italy and Spain.

In the study's own analysis: Amplification from reference gene primers served as the basis for estimated nucleated cell counts. The data were produced by immunoSEQ multiplex PCR, yet TCRdb's version contains in-frame clones alone and is incomplete. Clonal size and the V and J genes are those of that table, whereas D and trimming came from the DNA. The top ten clones hold approximately 2.4% of a sample with about 300,000 clones, roughly nine tenths of them seen once. This CDR3 spans 17 amino acids. The source of this sequence is a man aged 18-30 years with active or convalescent COVID-19. This chain connects TRBV21-1 to TRBJ2-3; TRBD2 was called by the table and not checked on the DNA. TRBV21-1 is classified as a pseudogene. Sequencing was done on a sample of peripheral blood. The CDR3 DNA reads as TGTGCCAGCAGCAAAGATCGGGGGGGGCCGGGCACAGATACGCAGTATTTT. It specifies CASSKDRGGPGTDTQYF.